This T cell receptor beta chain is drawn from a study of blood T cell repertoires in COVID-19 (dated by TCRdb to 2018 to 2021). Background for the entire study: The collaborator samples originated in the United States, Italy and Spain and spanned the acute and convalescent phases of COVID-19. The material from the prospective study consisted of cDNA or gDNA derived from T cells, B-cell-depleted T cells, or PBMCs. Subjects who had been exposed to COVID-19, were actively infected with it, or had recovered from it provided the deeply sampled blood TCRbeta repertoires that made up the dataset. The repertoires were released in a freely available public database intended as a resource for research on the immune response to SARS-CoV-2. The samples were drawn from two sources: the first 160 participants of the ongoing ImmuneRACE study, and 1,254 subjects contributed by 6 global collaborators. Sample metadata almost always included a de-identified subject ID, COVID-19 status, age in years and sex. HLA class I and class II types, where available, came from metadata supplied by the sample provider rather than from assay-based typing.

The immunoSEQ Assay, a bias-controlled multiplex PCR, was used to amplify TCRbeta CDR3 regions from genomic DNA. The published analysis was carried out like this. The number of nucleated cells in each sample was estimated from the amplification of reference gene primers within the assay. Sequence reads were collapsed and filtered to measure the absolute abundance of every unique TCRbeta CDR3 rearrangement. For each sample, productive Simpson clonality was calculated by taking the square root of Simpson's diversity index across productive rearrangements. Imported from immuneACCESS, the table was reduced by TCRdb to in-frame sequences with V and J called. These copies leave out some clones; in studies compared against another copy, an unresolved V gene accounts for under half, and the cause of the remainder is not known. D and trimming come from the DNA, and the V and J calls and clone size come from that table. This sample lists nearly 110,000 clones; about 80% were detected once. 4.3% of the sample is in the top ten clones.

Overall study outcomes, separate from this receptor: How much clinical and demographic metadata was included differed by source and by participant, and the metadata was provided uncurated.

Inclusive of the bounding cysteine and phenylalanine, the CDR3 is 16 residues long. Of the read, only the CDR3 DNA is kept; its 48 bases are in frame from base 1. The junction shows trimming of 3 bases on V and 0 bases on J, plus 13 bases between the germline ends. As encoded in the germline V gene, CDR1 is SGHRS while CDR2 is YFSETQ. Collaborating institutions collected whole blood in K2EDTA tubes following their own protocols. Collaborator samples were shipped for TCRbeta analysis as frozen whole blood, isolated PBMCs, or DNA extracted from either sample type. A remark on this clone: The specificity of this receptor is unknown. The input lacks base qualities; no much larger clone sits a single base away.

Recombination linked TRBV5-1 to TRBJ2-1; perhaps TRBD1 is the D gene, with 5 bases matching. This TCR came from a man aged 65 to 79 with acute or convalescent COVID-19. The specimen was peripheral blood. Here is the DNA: TGCGCCAGCAGCTCCTACAGGAATATCTCCTACAATGAGCAGTTCTTC. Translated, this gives CASSSYRNISYNEQFF. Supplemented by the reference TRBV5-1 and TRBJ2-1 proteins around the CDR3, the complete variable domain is KAGVTQTPRYLIKTRGQQVTLSCSPISGHRSVSWYQQTPGQGLQFLFEYFSETQRNKGNFPGRFSGRQFSNSRSEMNVSTLELGDSALYLCASSSYRNISYNEQFFGPGTRLTVL.